The clone carrying this TCR beta chain came up many times. The entry originates in a study of early T cells in non-severe SARS-CoV-2 infection. Overall study context: From unsorted whole blood, bulk RNA was sequenced, and the chains remained unpaired.

CDR1 and CDR2 (germline): SGHTA, FQGNSA. The V gene end was trimmed by 5 bases and the J gene end by 14 bases; junction bases not matched to a gene: 12. The CDR3 has 16 residues. Individual cDNA molecules were tagged with unique molecular identifiers, the study reported. A single record per CDR3 protein comes from TCRdb applying MiXCR to the 5' RACE reads. Here the sample spans tens of thousands of distinct CDR3 sequences, 9.5% to 15% being singletons. The sequencing sample was made of whole blood. This rearrangement joins TRBV7-2 to TRBJ2-1; 16 bases are a match to TRBD2. The TCR comes from an adult who was a healthcare worker with PCR-confirmed SARS-CoV-2 infection or an uninfected control (not recorded which). This CDR3 reads CASSPQGLAGGGEEFF. As DNA, the CDR3 is TGTGCCAGCAGCCCCCAGGGACTAGCGGGAGGGGGCGAGGAGTTCTTC. Combining the CDR3 with reference TRBV7-2 and TRBJ2-1 gives the whole variable domain GAGVSQSPSNKVTEKGKDVELRCDPISGHTALYWYRQSLGQGLEFLIYFQGNSAPDKSGLPSDRFSAERTGGSVSTLTIQRTQQEDSAVYLCASSPQGLAGGGEEFFGPGTRLTVL.